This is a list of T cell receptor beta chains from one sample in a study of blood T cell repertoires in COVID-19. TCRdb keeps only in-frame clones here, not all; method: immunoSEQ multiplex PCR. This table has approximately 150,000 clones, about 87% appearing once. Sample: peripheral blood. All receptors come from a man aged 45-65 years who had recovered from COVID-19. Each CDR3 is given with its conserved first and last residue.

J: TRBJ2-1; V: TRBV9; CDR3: CASSPRGAVTYNEQFF
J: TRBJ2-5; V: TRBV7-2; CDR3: CASSPGLAGRETQYF
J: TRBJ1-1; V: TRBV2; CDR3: CATKEDRASGTEAFF
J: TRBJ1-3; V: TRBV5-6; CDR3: CASSFTRTGAGNTIYF
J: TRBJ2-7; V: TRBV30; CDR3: CAWSPFGGAGSYEQYF
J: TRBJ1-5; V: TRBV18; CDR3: CASSPDIGVQPQHF
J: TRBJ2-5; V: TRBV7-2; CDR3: CASSLAGDRGRETQYF
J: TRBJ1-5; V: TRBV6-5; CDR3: CASRTDSTSNQPQHF
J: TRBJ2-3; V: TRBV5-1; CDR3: CASSKGQGATDTQYF
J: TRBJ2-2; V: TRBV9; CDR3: CASSVAGGHSTGELFF
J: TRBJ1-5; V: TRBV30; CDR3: CAWTTRGNQPQHF
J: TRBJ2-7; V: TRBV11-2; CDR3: CASSLLPGFMNEQYF
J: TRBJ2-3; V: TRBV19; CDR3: CASSIGTSVLDTQYF
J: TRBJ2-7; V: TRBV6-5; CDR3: CASSYLQGPSYEQYF
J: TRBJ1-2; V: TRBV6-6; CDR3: CASSYSGQGSGGYTF
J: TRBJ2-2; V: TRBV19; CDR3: CASSRGPNTGELFF
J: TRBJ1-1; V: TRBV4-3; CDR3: CASSQEAGQGIKAFF
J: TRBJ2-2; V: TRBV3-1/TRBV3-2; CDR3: CASSQVRNTGELFF
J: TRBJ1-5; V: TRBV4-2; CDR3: CASSRSGGADQPQHF
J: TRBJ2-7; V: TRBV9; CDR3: CASSVGPGGYEQYF
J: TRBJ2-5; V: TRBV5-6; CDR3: CASSPRGGRETQYF
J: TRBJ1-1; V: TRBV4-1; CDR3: CASSQSGGLMNTEAFF
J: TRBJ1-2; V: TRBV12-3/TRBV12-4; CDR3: CASSKDRLRGYTF
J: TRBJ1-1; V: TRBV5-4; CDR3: CASNKRGGDTEAFF
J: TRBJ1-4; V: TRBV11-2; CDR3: CASSLSGLFNEKLFF
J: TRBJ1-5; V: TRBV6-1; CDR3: CASSEARWSDYSNQPQHF
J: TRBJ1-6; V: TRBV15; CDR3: CATSRAREASPLHF
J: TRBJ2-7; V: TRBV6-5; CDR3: CASSRGSVVEQYF
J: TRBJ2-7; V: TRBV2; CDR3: CASSKNNYEQYF
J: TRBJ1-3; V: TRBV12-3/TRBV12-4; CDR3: CASSLGLGNTIYF
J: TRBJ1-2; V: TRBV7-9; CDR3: CASSQPGGYGYTF
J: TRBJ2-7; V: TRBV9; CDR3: CASSLQGEYEQYF
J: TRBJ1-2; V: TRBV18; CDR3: CASSQGTGGTGYTF
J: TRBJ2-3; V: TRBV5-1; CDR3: CASSPQGRFTDTQYF
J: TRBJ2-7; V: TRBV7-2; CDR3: CASSQTTGGNEQYF
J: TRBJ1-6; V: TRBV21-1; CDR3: CASNRRPGQNNSPLHF
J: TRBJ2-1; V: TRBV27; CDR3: CASSLSGTGVRFF
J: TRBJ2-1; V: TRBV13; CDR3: CASSPAGAGNHNEQFF
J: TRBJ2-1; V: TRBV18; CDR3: CASSDVRTGGFLNNEQFF
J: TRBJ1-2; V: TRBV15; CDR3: CATSRRTGTANYGYTF
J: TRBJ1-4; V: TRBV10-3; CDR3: CAIRPGTGDEKLFF
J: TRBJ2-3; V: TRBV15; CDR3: CATSSRGTEAPYTDTQYF
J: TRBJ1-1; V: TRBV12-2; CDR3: CASRSNPQVNTEAFF
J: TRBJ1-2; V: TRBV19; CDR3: CASSIGNRVDGYTF
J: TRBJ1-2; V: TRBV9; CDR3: CASSVEYETGGYGYTF
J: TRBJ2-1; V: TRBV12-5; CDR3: CASGLDRGSYNEQFF
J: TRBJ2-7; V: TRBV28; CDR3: CASLETPGSYEQYF
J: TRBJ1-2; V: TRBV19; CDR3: CASSTGDYGYTF
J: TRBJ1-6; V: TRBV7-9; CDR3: CASSPSGQGLYNSPLHF
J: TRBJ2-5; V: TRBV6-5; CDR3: CASSRPGQLQETQYF
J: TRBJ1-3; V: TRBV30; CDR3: CAWSLNSGNTIYF
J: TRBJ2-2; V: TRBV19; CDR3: CASSPGRRTGNTGELFF
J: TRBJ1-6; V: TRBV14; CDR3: CASSLSRRGRNSNSPLHF
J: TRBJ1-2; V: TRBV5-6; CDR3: CASSPTGGALGYTF
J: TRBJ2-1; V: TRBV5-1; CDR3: CASTGTSVEQFF
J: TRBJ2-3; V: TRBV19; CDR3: CASSPSPGERTDTQYF
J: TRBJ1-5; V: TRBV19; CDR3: CASSIAGTAPNQPQHF
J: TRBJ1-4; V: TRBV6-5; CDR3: CAIAGWKLFF
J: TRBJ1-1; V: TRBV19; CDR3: CASSIGQGILFGEAFF
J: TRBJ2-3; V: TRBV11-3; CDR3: CASSLRGSRTDTQYF